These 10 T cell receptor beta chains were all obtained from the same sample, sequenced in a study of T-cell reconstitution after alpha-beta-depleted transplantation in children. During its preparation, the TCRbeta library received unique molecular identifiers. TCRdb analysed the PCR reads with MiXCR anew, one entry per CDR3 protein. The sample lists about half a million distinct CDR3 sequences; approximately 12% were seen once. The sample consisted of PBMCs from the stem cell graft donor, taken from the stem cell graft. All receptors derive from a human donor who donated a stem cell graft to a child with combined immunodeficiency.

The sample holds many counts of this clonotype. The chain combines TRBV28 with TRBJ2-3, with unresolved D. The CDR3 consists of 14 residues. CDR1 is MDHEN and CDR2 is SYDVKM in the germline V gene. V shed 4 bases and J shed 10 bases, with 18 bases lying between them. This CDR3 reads CASSSSARRISQYF. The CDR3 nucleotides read TGTGCCAGCAGTTCGTCGGCCCGTAGGATATCGCAGTATTTT.

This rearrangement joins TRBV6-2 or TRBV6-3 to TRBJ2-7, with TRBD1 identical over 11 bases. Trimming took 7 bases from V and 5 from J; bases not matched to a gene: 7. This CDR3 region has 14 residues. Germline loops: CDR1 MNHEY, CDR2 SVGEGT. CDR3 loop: CASTPGQGGNEQYF. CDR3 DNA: TGTGCCAGCACCCCGGGACAGGGGGGAAACGAGCAGTACTTC.

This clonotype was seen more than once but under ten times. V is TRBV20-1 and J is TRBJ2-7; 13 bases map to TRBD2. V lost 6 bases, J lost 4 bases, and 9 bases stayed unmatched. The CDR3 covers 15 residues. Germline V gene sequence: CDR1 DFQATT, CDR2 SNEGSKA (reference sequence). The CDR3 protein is CSAPGLAGVTYEQYF. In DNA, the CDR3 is TGCAGTGCCCCAGGACTAGCGGGAGTTACGTACGAGCAGTACTTC.

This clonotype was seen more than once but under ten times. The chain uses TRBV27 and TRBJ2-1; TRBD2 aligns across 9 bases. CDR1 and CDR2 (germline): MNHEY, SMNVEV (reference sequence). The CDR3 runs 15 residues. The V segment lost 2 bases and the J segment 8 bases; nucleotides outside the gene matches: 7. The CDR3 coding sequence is TGTGCCAGCAGTTTAGGGACTAGCCCCCGGGATGAGCAGTTCTTC. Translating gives CASSLGTSPRDEQFF.

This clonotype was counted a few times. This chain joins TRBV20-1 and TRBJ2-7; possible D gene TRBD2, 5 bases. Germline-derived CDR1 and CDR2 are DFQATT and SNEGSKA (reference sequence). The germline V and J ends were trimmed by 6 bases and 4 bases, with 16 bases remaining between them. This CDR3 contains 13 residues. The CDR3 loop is CSAPFGGWYEQYF. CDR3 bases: TGCAGTGCCCCGTTCGGCGGGTGGTACGAGCAGTACTTC.

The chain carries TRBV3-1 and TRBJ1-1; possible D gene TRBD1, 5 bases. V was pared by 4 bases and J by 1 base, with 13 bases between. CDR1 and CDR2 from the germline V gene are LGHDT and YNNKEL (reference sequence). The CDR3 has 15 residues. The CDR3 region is CASSPTRTPNTEAFF. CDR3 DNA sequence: TGTGCCAGCAGCCCTACTAGGACACCGAACACTGAAGCTTTCTTT.

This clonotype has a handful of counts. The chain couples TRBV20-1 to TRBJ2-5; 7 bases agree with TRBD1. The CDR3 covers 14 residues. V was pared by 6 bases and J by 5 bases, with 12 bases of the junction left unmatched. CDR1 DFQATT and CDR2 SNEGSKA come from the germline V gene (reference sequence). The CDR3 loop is CSATYMTGRETQYF. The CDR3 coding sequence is TGCAGTGCGACCTATATGACAGGGCGCGAGACCCAGTACTTC.

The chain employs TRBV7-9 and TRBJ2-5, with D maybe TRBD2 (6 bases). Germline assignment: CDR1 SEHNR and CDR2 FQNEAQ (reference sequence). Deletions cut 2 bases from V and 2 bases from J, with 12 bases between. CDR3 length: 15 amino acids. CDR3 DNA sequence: TGTGCCAGCAGCTTATGGGCTAGCGCACAAGAGACCCAGTACTTC. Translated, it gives CASSLWASAQETQYF.

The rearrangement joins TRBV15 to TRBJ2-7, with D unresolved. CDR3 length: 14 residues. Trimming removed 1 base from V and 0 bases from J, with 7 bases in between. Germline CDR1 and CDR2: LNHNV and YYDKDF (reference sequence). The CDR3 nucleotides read TGTGCCACCAGCAGAGCGGCTATCTCCTACGAGCAGTACTTC. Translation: CATSRAAISYEQYF.

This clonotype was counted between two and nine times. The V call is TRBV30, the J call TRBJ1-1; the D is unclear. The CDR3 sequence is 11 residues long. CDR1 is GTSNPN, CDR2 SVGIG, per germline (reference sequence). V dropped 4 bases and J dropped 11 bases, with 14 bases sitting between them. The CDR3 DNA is TGTGCCTGGACCCGGACGGCCGCCGCTTTCTTT. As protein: CAWTRTAAAFF.